The 17 T cell receptor beta chains presented below share a single source sample, sequenced in a study of T cell responses to AZD1222 COVID-19 vaccine. The protocol was immunoSEQ multiplex PCR, while the TCRdb copy is restricted to in-frame clones and leaves out a portion. The table shows 120,000 to 150,000 clones, with over 80% occurring only once. This sample comprised peripheral blood, obtained on day 0 of MenACWY control vaccination. Source of these receptors: an adult in good health.

V usage is TRBV7-9 and J usage is TRBJ2-1, with D unresolved. Germline V lookup: CDR1 SEHNR, CDR2 FQNEAQ (reference sequence). The length of the CDR3 is 11 residues. V lost 3 bases and J lost 8, with 5 bases in between. CDR3 coding DNA: TGTGCCAGCAGCTTCTCCTATGAGCAGTTCTTC. Translated, it gives CASSFSYEQFF.

CDR3 loop: CASSQGTSGNFGEQFF. In nucleotides, the CDR3 is TGTGCCAGCAGCCAAGGGACTAGCGGGAATTTCGGTGAGCAGTTCTTC. The rearrangement joins TRBV11-2 to TRBJ2-1; TRBD2 agrees at 13 bases. This CDR3 has 16 amino acids. The germline CDR1 and CDR2 sequences are SGHAT and FQNNGV. V trimming: 5 bases; J trimming: 9 bases; junction bases outside the gene matches: 10.

This chain links TRBV30 with TRBJ1-6; TRBD1 matches at 8 bases. Germline CDR1 and CDR2: GTSNPN and SVGIG (reference sequence). This CDR3 spans 14 amino acids. V lost 0 bases and J lost 6; bases outside the gene matches: 1. CDR3: CAWSVQGVNSPLHF. CDR3 DNA: TGTGCCTGGAGTGTACAGGGGGTTAATTCACCCCTCCACTTT.

The CDR3 DNA reads TGTGCCTGCCGAAGGGAGGGGAGCTCCTACGAGCAGTACTTC. Protein sequence: CACRREGSSYEQYF. The chain joins TRBV30 to TRBJ2-7; 7 bases match TRBD2. This CDR3 is 14 amino acids long. CDR1 is GTSNPN, CDR2 SVGIG, per germline (reference sequence). Losses at the gene ends were 6 bases for V and 0 bases for J; bases not matched to a gene: 8.

The chain recombines TRBV5-5 with TRBJ1-1; 9 nucleotides match TRBD1. There are 14 residues in the CDR3. The ends lost 7 bases at V and 5 bases at J; junction bases unmatched: 9. Germline CDR1 SGHKS, CDR2 YYEKEE (reference sequence). CDR3 bases: TGTGCCAGCGGGACTACAGGGGGCGGGACTGAAGCTTTCTTT. This sequence encodes CASGTTGGGTEAFF.

The V gene is TRBV12-3 or TRBV12-4, the J gene TRBJ1-4; D unclear. The CDR3 spans 11 residues. V was cut by 2 bases and J by 8 bases, with 3 bases left in between. The CDR3 nucleotides read TGTGCCAGCAGTTTAAAGGAAAAACTGTTTTTT. This translates into CASSLKEKLFF.

The rearrangement links TRBV4-1 to TRBJ2-4; 7 bases fit TRBD2. This CDR3 comprises 18 residues. Trimming at V came to 3 bases and at J to 2 bases, leaving 13 bases not matched to a gene. The germline CDR1 and CDR2 sequences are MGHRA and YSYEKL. DNA of the CDR3: TGCGCCAGCAGCCATGGATGGACACGGGGGGATTCCAAAAACATTCAGTACTTC. This gives the protein CASSHGWTRGDSKNIQYF.

The CDR3 sequence is CAISAHRDTYNSPLHF. The CDR3 coding sequence is TGTGCCATCAGTGCCCACCGGGACACTTATAATTCACCCCTCCACTTT. This chain uses TRBV10-3 with TRBJ1-6; perhaps TRBD1 as D (6 bases). Looked up from germline, CDR1 is ENHRY and CDR2 is SYGVKD. The CDR3 contains 16 residues. V was cut by 4 bases and J by 4 bases, with 14 bases left in between.

J is TRBJ1-2 and V is TRBV19, with D unclear. CDR1 is LNHDA, CDR2 SQIVND, per germline (reference sequence). The V gene lost 6 bases and the J gene lost 1 base, with 9 bases spanning the gap. The CDR3 loop spans 13 amino acids. The CDR3 bases are TGTGCCAGTAGCCCCGCCGGTAACTATGGCTACACCTTC. As protein: CASSPAGNYGYTF.

This sequence joins TRBV4-2 and TRBJ1-2; possible D gene TRBD1, 5 bases. V was clipped by 8 bases and J by 2 bases, with 18 bases between them. Germline-derived CDR1 and CDR2 are LGHNA and YNFKEQ. CDR3 length: 15 residues. The CDR3 spells CASVGGVRKNYGYTF. DNA of the CDR3: TGTGCCAGCGTCGGGGGAGTGCGCAAAAACTATGGCTACACCTTC.

This chain connects TRBV4-1 to TRBJ1-2, with 9 bases matching TRBD1. Germline CDR1 is MGHRA and CDR2 is YSYEKL. The CDR3 is 16 amino acids. The V segment lost 0 bases and the J segment 5 bases; nucleotides outside the gene matches: 7. In DNA, the CDR3 is TGCGCCAGCAGCCAAGAGGGACAGGGTAAATGGTATGGCTACACCTTC. The encoded protein is CASSQEGQGKWYGYTF.

This clone was detected only once. This chain joins TRBV15 and TRBJ2-2, with 8 positions matching TRBD1. Germline V gives CDR1 LNHNV, CDR2 YYDKDF (reference sequence). Trimming took 7 bases from V and 2 from J; bases not matched to a gene: 6. The CDR3 is 15 amino acids. CDR3 region: CATNTDRVNTGELFF. The CDR3 coding sequence is TGTGCCACCAACACGGACAGGGTAAACACCGGGGAGCTGTTTTTT.

The chain joins TRBV5-6 to TRBJ1-1; D ambiguous. The CDR3 has 11 residues. Germline CDR1 SGHDT, CDR2 YYEEEE. V lost 4 bases to trimming and J lost 7 bases, with 8 bases between them. Written as DNA, the CDR3 is TGTGCCAGCAGCGCCTTCAGTGAAGCTTTCTTT. Its translation is CASSAFSEAFF.

This clone has only a few counts. This chain links TRBV6-1 with TRBJ1-2; D remains ambiguous. The CDR3 has 13 amino acids. V lost 2 bases to trimming and J lost 7 bases, with 11 bases between them. The germline gives CDR1 MNHNS, CDR2 SASEGT. CDR3 bases: TGTGCCAGCAGTGAAAGTGTTCGGGGTGGCTACACCTTC. This codes for CASSESVRGGYTF.

The chain links TRBV7-9 to TRBJ2-1; D is ambiguous. With 1 base removed from V and 6 bases from J, the gap between germline ends came to 10 bases. The CDR3 has 14 amino acids. The germline V gene encodes CDR1 SEHNR and CDR2 FQNEAQ (reference sequence). The CDR3: CASSLEDHRNEQFF. CDR3 nucleotide sequence: TGTGCCAGCAGCTTAGAGGACCACCGCAATGAGCAGTTCTTC.

This sequence joins TRBV19 and TRBJ1-2; TRBD1 agrees at 7 bases. V dropped 5 bases and J dropped 3; count of bases not matched to a gene: 9. CDR3 length: 15 amino acids. The V gene's germline CDR1 is LNHDA and CDR2 SQIVND (reference sequence). The DNA of the CDR3 is TGTGCCAGTAGTCCCTGGGGACAGCCGGACTATGGCTACACCTTC. It yields the protein CASSPWGQPDYGYTF.

This sequence joins TRBV7-2 and TRBJ1-1; TRBD1 might be the D (6 bases). The V end lost 2 bases, the J end lost 2 bases, and 12 bases lay between the germline ends. The CDR3 is 15 residues long. CDR1 and CDR2 (germline): SGHTA, FQGNSA. The CDR3 loop reads CASSLLGAGNTEAFF. The CDR3 nucleotides are TGTGCCAGCAGCTTACTGGGGGCGGGAAACACTGAAGCTTTCTTT.